This T cell receptor (beta chain) was documented in a study of T cells after posttransplantation cyclophosphamide. Cells defined as naive were viable CD3+CD4+ or CD3+CD8+ and CCR7+CD45RA+CD45RO-CD95-CD27+CD28+. This clone was observed once. Clones were read by immunoSEQ multiplex PCR, and TCRdb kept only the in-frame ones, dropping some. Among approximately 15,000 clones listed, 94% were seen once. The CDR3 runs to 16 residues. Germline CDR1 and CDR2: LGHNA and YNFKEQ. The V segment lost 0 bases and the J segment 4 bases; nucleotides outside the gene matches: 5. Sequenced material: naive CD4+ T cells sorted from blood. The TCR sequence derives from a woman between 50 and 59 years old in good health and a related stem cell transplant donor. The V and J genes are TRBV4-2 and TRBJ1-3; 8 nucleotides agree with TRBD1. CDR3 DNA sequence: TGTGCCAGCAGCCAAGAAGGCAGGGGGCCCGGAAACACCATATATTTT. Translating gives CASSQEGRGPGNTIYF.